This T cell receptor (beta chain) was observed in a study of T cell repertoires in cytomegalovirus infection. For the study at large: Public TCR beta signature analysis indicated the presence of both CMV infection and matching HLA type.

This clonotype was picked up many times. Antigen: not known. Findings and limits, study-wide: HLA-C-restricted CMV-specific TCR beta clonotypes were dominant in the ex vivo response. Carriers of CMV plus the relevant HLA were identified by cumulative public TCR beta family frequency.

TCRdb re-derived calls from the reads in MiXCR, one entry per CDR3 protein. The sample shows approximately 260,000 distinct CDR3 sequences, approximately 22% of them seen only once. Losses at the gene ends were 0 bases for V and 2 bases for J; bases not matched to a gene: 5. This CDR3 comprises 16 residues. Germline V CDR1 and CDR2: SGHVS, FNYEAQ. The source material was cultured PBMCs, sampled from culture after CMV antigen stimulation. The TCR was taken from a human donor in good health (CMV status not recorded). Some clones in this sample may be carry-over from other donors' samples. This chain links TRBV7-6 with TRBJ2-5; 8 nucleotides match TRBD2. CDR3 in DNA: TGTGCCAGCAGCTTAGCGGGACTAGGACGACAAGAGACCCAGTACTTC. The encoded protein is CASSLAGLGRQETQYF.